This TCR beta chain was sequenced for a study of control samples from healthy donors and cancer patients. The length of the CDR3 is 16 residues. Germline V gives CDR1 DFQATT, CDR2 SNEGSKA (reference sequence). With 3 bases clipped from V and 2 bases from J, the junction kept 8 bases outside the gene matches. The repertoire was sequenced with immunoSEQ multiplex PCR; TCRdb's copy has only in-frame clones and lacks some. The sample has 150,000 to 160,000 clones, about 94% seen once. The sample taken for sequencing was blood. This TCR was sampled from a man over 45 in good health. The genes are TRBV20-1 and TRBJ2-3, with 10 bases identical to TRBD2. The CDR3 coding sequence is TGCAGTGCTAGTCCCAGCGGGAGGGAGGCCACAGATACGCAGTATTTT. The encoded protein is CSASPSGREATDTQYF.